This T cell receptor (beta chain) was found in a study of vaccination and CD4 T cells after COVID-19. The study sequenced cultured CD4+ T cell DNA using the Oncomine TCR Beta short-read assay. One entry per CDR3 protein, called by TCRdb with MiXCR from the PCR reads. This table holds some 6,600 distinct CDR3 sequences, roughly 29% found once. The CDR3 is 13 residues long. V gave up 5 bases and J gave up 1 base; unmatched junction bases: 3. Germline assignment: CDR1 SGHNT and CDR2 YYREEE (reference sequence). Stated treatment: 10-day PBMC culture with coronavirus spike peptide pools or control peptides (ViraFEST assay). Before the COVID-19 pandemic (2011-2018), CD4+ T cells were obtained from the unexposed donor. With respect to this clonotype: Its target is unknown.

The chain employs TRBV5-4 and TRBJ2-7; TRBD1 matches at 7 bases. This clonotype originated in a human donor in good health. The sample taken for sequencing was CD4+ T cells from blood, cultured in vitro. CDR3 residues: CASSTQGSYEQYF. As DNA, the CDR3 is TGTGCCAGCAGTACACAGGGGTCCTACGAGCAGTACTTC.